The 19 T cell receptor beta chains below come from one sample, sequenced in a study of response to subunit inactivated influenza vaccine. TCRdb recomputed calls from the RT-PCR reads with MiXCR, one row per CDR3 protein. The repertoire includes about 700,000 distinct CDR3 sequences, more than 11% of them detected once, and approximately 6.5% sits in the top ten. This sample comprised PBMCs from blood, obtained 14 to 15 days before vaccination. Receptors were obtained from a man aged 45-60 years who received an inactivated influenza vaccine.

The rearrangement uses TRBV28 and TRBJ1-2, with 8 nucleotides matching TRBD1. Germline loops: CDR1 MDHEN, CDR2 SYDVKM. V dropped 4 bases and J dropped 8; count of bases not matched to a gene: 12. The CDR3 is 15 amino acids. The CDR3 region has the DNA TGTGCCAGCAGTTCCCTAGGACAGGGCCCTCGAGGCTACACCTTC. The encoded protein is CASSSLGQGPRGYTF.

This clonotype was counted only a few times. The V gene is TRBV15, the J gene TRBJ2-5; 7 bases align to TRBD1. In germline, CDR1 is LNHNV, CDR2 YYDKDF (reference sequence). J gave up 1 base and V 4 bases, and 12 bases lay outside the gene matches. The CDR3 is 17 amino acids. As DNA, the CDR3 is TGTGCCACCAGCACCCTAAGGGACAGCAGACCCCAAGAGACCCAGTACTTC. Its translation: CATSTLRDSRPQETQYF.

The genes are TRBV20-1 and TRBJ2-1; possibly TRBD1 for D (5 bases). Germline values: CDR1 DFQATT, CDR2 SNEGSKA (reference sequence). Trimming took 5 bases from V and 6 from J, leaving 14 bases between them. The CDR3 has 13 residues. The CDR3 DNA reads TGCAGTGCTCAGCGCCAGGGTCCCAATGAGCAGTTCTTC. It translates to CSAQRQGPNEQFF.

In the case of this clonotype: At one end, the junction sequence differs from germline, possibly due to a read error. The rearrangement links TRBV15 to TRBJ2-3; 7 positions agree with TRBD2. This CDR3 is built from 15 residues. CDR1 and CDR2 from the germline V gene are LNHNV and YYDKDF (reference sequence). DNA of the CDR3: TGTGCCACCAGCAGGGGGGGGGGACTCACAGATACGCAGAATTTT. Protein: CATSRGGGLTDTQNF.

A few counts support this clonotype. The chain carries TRBV2 and TRBJ1-3; TRBD1 aligns across 7 bases. The CDR3 is made up of 17 amino acids. With V trimmed by 6 bases and J by 1 base, 12 bases remained unmatched. CDR1 is SNHLY, CDR2 FYNNEI, per germline. The CDR3 bases are TGTGCCAGCAGCACAGGACAGGCTTTCTATTCTGGAAACACCATATATTTT. Amino acids: CASSTGQAFYSGNTIYF. Based on the CDR3 plus reference TRBV2 and TRBJ1-3, the full variable domain is EPEVTQTPSHQVTQMGQEVILRCVPISNHLYFYWYRQILGQKVEFLVSFYNNEISEKSEIFDDQFSVERPDGSNFTLKIRSTKLEDSAMYFCASSTGQAFYSGNTIYFGEGSWLTVV.

This clonotype was seen a handful of times. J is TRBJ2-7 and V is TRBV7-8; D is unclear. The CDR3 runs to 17 residues. Germline V lookup: CDR1 SGHVS, CDR2 FQNEAQ. The V end lost 1 base, the J end lost 3 bases, and 19 bases lay between the germline ends. CDR3: CASSLVAGYTRNYEQYF. DNA of the CDR3: TGTGCCAGCAGCTTAGTTGCCGGCTATACCAGGAACTACGAGCAGTACTTC.

CDR3 sequence (DNA): TGTGCCAGCAGCACCGACGGCCCCGCGAGATCGCAGTATTTT. It yields the protein CASSTDGPARSQYF. V is TRBV7-2 and J is TRBJ2-3, with D unclear. Germline V gene data show CDR1 as SGHTA and CDR2 as FQGNSA. V shed 5 bases and J shed 10 bases, with 19 bases lying between them. The CDR3 runs to 14 residues.

This clonotype has more than one count but fewer than ten. The chain couples TRBV7-2 to TRBJ2-1; TRBD1 aligns across 7 bases. Germline values: CDR1 SGHTA, CDR2 FQGNSA. V shed 3 bases and J 7 bases; nucleotides not matched to a gene: 9. There are 15 residues in the CDR3. CDR3 region: CASSLTGRGWNEQFF. The CDR3 coding sequence is TGTGCCAGCAGCTTGACAGGGAGAGGGTGGAATGAGCAGTTCTTC.

About this clonotype: A much larger clone lies one base from this, so it may be a read error. The genes are TRBV12-3 or TRBV12-4 and TRBJ2-7, with 8 bases matching TRBD2. The CDR3 has 14 residues. The chain's CDR3 is CDSSKRGLSYEQYF. CDR3 nucleotide sequence: TGTGACAGCAGTAAGCGGGGGCTTTCCTACGAGCAGTACTTC.

The V call is TRBV12-3 or TRBV12-4, the J call TRBJ2-5; 8 nucleotides line up with TRBD2. V was pared by 3 bases and J by 2 bases, with 5 bases of the junction left unmatched. The CDR3 loop spans 15 amino acids. CDR3 DNA: TGTGCCAGCAGTTTTGGGGTAGCGGGGCAAGAGACCCAGTACTTC. Translated, it gives CASSFGVAGQETQYF.

In its sample, this clonotype was seen many times. This rearrangement joins TRBV4-3 to TRBJ2-7, with 10 bases identical to TRBD2. This CDR3 has 17 amino acids. CDR1 and CDR2 (germline): LGHNA, YSLEER. With 2 bases clipped from V and 2 bases from J, the junction kept 9 bases outside the gene matches. As DNA, the CDR3 is TGCGCCAGCAGCCAATCAACGGACCTAGCGGGAGCCTACGAGCAGTACTTC. Translated: CASSQSTDLAGAYEQYF.

This clonotype has more than one count but fewer than ten. The chain combines TRBV7-2 with TRBJ1-1; D is uncertain. The V end was cut by 5 bases, the J end by 1 base, with 11 bases between. The CDR3 length is 14 residues. Per the germline V gene, CDR1 is SGHTA and CDR2 is FQGNSA. CDR3 DNA sequence: TGTGCCAGCAGCATCCGGATGGCGAACACTGAAGCTTTCTTT. Amino acids: CASSIRMANTEAFF.

This clonotype was observed at least ten times. The V gene is TRBV20-1, the J gene TRBJ1-1; a possible D gene is TRBD1 (5 bases). There are 11 residues in the CDR3. Germline V gene lookup returns CDR1 DFQATT and CDR2 SNEGSKA (reference sequence). V shed 1 base and J shed 5 bases, with 5 bases lying between them. CDR3 sequence: CSARGGTEAFF. The CDR3 nucleotides are TGCAGTGCTAGAGGGGGGACTGAAGCTTTCTTT.

This clonotype appeared a few times. The chain combines TRBV3-1 with TRBJ2-1, with D hard to call. With 1 base removed from V and 6 bases from J, the gap between germline ends came to 7 bases. Germline V CDR1 and CDR2: LGHDT, YNNKEL (reference sequence). The CDR3 is 13 amino acids. The CDR3 spells CASSQALVNEQFF. The CDR3 bases are TGTGCCAGCAGCCAAGCTTTAGTCAATGAGCAGTTCTTC.

The chain couples TRBV18 to TRBJ2-5; the match to TRBD1 covers 7 bases. The germline CDR1 and CDR2 sequences are KGHSH and LQKENI. V trimming: 4 bases; J trimming: 5 bases; junction bases outside the gene matches: 7. The CDR3 is 14 residues long. This CDR3 is CASSRRQGPETQYF. CDR3 nucleotides: TGTGCCAGCTCACGACGACAGGGTCCGGAGACCCAGTACTTC.

A few counts support this clonotype. The V gene is TRBV15, the J gene TRBJ2-5; D is unclear. The V gene's germline CDR1 is LNHNV and CDR2 YYDKDF (reference sequence). V lost 0 bases to trimming and J lost 5 bases, with 7 bases between them. This CDR3 comprises 13 residues. The CDR3 reads CATSRDPRETQYF. The CDR3 DNA sequence: TGTGCCACCAGCAGAGATCCCAGGGAGACCCAGTACTTC.

This clonotype occurred a few times. The genes are TRBV6-5 and TRBJ2-5, with D possibly matching TRBD2 (6 bases). The CDR3 is 18 amino acids. The V gene's germline CDR1 is MNHEY and CDR2 SVGAGI. The V end was cut by 2 bases, the J end by 3 bases, with 22 bases between. The CDR3: CASSYGTLGSQREETQYF. In nucleotides, the CDR3 is TGTGCCAGCAGTTACGGGACCCTAGGTTCCCAGCGGGAAGAGACCCAGTACTTC.

This clonotype occurred once. This chain joins TRBV9 and TRBJ2-5; tentative D call: TRBD1 (6 bases). Per germline, CDR1 SGDLS and CDR2 YYNGEE. V gave up 3 bases and J gave up 5 bases, with 17 bases separating them. The CDR3 is made up of 15 amino acids. The CDR3 loop reads CASSASGQPLETQYF. CDR3 nucleotide sequence: TGTGCCAGCAGCGCCTCGGGACAACCGCTTGAGACCCAGTACTTC. Looking up the rest from reference TRBV9 and TRBJ2-5 gives the full variable domain: DSGVTQTPKHLITATGQRVTLRCSPRSGDLSVYWYQQSLDQGLQFLIQYYNGEERAKGNILERFSAQQFPDLHSELNLSSLELGDSALYFCASSASGQPLETQYFGPGTRLLVL.

This clonotype was observed a few times. V usage is TRBV4-3 and J usage is TRBJ2-1, with 9 bases fitting TRBD1. V lost 2 bases to trimming and J lost 4 bases; unmatched junction nucleotides: 3. The CDR3 is 15 amino acids. Germline V gene lookup returns CDR1 LGHNA and CDR2 YSLEER. Here the CDR3 reads CASSQRTGDYNEQFF. The CDR3 nucleotides read TGCGCCAGCAGCCAAAGGACAGGGGATTACAATGAGCAGTTCTTC.